These 5 T cell receptor beta chains came from one sample sequenced in a study of blood T cell repertoires in COVID-19. The data were produced by immunoSEQ multiplex PCR, yet TCRdb's version contains in-frame clones alone and is incomplete. The sample lists approximately 300,000 clones; roughly 89% were seen once. Sequenced material: PBMCs or T cells enriched from blood (not recorded which). The receptors were gathered from a man aged 55-75 years who had recovered from COVID-19.

As concerns this clone: Other DNA sequences within the sample encode an identical CDR3. CDR3 sequence (DNA): TGTGCCAGCAGTTCGCAGAGGCGCAATGAGCAGTTCTTC. Encoded protein: CASSSQRRNEQFF. V gene TRBV6-2 or TRBV6-3 combines with J gene TRBJ2-1; D call uncertain. Germline V gene sequence: CDR1 MNHEY, CDR2 SVGEGT. Trimming took 4 bases from V and 6 from J, leaving 10 bases between them. The CDR3 totals 13 residues.

This chain connects TRBV5-1 to TRBJ2-2; D unresolved. The V end lost 5 bases, the J end lost 2 bases, and 13 bases lay between the germline ends. Per germline, CDR1 SGHRS and CDR2 YFSETQ. This CDR3 has 15 amino acids. This chain's CDR3 is CASRPRLENTGELFF. The DNA of the CDR3 is TGCGCCAGCAGACCCAGGCTGGAAAACACCGGGGAGCTGTTTTTT.

The chain uses TRBV7-3 and TRBJ1-3; maybe TRBD1 (5 bases). Germline CDR1 and CDR2: SGHTA and FQGTGA. This CDR3 contains 13 residues. V was shortened by 5 bases and J by 0 bases, with 5 bases between the two germline ends. As DNA, the CDR3 is TGTGCCAGCAGCGACAGCTCTGGAAACACCATATATTTT. It translates to CASSDSSGNTIYF.

The chain is built from TRBV24-1 and TRBJ1-5; D ambiguous. Germline V gene data show CDR1 as KGHDR and CDR2 as SFDVKD. V lost 4 bases and J lost 1, with 10 bases in between. The CDR3 extends over 15 amino acids. CDR3 DNA: TGTGCCACCAGTGACCCGGGAATGAGCAATCAGCCCCAGCATTTT. Protein product: CATSDPGMSNQPQHF.

V and J are TRBV18 and TRBJ1-2; 8 nucleotides agree with TRBD1. With 3 bases clipped from V and 2 bases from J, the junction kept 5 bases outside the gene matches. The CDR3 spans 15 residues. Germline assignment: CDR1 KGHSH and CDR2 LQKENI. Here the CDR3 reads CASSPRQGRNYGYTF. The CDR3 coding sequence is TGTGCCAGCTCACCTAGACAGGGGAGGAACTATGGCTACACCTTC.